This entry is about one TCR beta chain. The antigen remains unidentified. This sample also contains other DNA sequences that code for the same CDR3. This record belongs to a study of shared clonotypes between healthy human individuals. Findings and caveats of the study: Sequencing depth was predicted to influence how clonotypes are shared among donors.

Produced via immunoSEQ multiplex PCR; TCRdb's table is partial and in-frame only. The profile shows approximately 500,000 clones, 70% to 80% of them singletons. This receptor was taken from a woman aged 40 to 50 in good health. Some clones in this sample may be carry-over from other donors' samples. The material sequenced was PBMCs.

The CDR3 sequence is CASSLGTGNTEAFF. Here the CDR3 DNA reads TGCGCCAGCAGCTTAGGGACGGGGAACACTGAAGCTTTCTTT. V usage is TRBV5-1 and J usage is TRBJ1-1, with D possibly matching TRBD1 (5 bases). V was trimmed by 2 bases and J by 1 base, leaving 9 bases between them. The CDR3 is 14 residues long. Germline lookup yields CDR1 SGHRS and CDR2 YFSETQ.